Listed below are T cell receptor beta chains from one sample, sequenced in a study of shared clonotypes between healthy human individuals. Produced via immunoSEQ multiplex PCR; TCRdb's table is partial and in-frame only. This sample carries about 490,000 clones, about 80% of them seen once, and the ten largest clones take approximately 12%. The sample was PBMCs. These receptors were collected from a woman aged 40 to 50 in good health. Some clones in this sample may be carry-over from other donors' samples. The CDR3 runs from the conserved cysteine through the conserved F or W. D genes are given only for firm matches. Rows give clone size only sometimes, using once, few, many, or a class for an expanded clone.

j_call clone_size v_call d_call cdr3_nt cdr3_aa
TRBJ2-1 few TRBV4-1 TRBD1 TGCGCCAGCAGCCAAGGTTTGCTGGACAGGGGGCTGGATGAGCAGTTCTTC CASSQGLLDRGLDEQFF
TRBJ2-3 NA TRBV10-3 NA TGTGCCATCAGGCCCGTCACCAACGAAGATACGCAGTATTTT CAIRPVTNEDTQYF
TRBJ2-2 once TRBV9 NA TGTGCCAGCAGCGTCAACCTAGGTTCCGGCACCGGGGAGCTGTTTTTT CASSVNLGSGTGELFF
TRBJ1-4 NA TRBV6-1 NA TGTGCCAGCAGTGAAACAGGGACTGGTGAAAAACTGTTTTTT CASSETGTGEKLFF
TRBJ2-3 NA TRBV10-3 TRBD2 TGTGCCATCAGTGGGGGACTAGCGGGCAGCACAGATACGCAGTATTTT CAISGGLAGSTDTQYF
TRBJ2-3 NA TRBV6-4 NA TGTGCCAGCAGTGACTTGAGCGGGCCCACAGATACGCAGTATTTT CASSDLSGPTDTQYF
TRBJ1-5 NA TRBV19 NA TGTGCCAGTAGTAACATACAAGGGAATCAGCCCCAGCATTTT CASSNIQGNQPQHF
TRBJ1-1 NA TRBV19 NA TGTGCCAGTAGTATAAAAGTAACCATGAACACTGAAGCTTTCTTT CASSIKVTMNTEAFF
TRBJ2-6 NA TRBV5-4 NA TGTGCCAGCATGAGCAGGGGAGTATCTGGGGCCAACGTCCTGACTTTC CASMSRGVSGANVLTF
TRBJ2-5 NA TRBV2 TRBD2 TGTGCCAGCAGTGCTAACAGAGCGGGAGAAGAGACCCAGTACTTC CASSANRAGEETQYF
TRBJ1-5 few TRBV19 NA TGTGCCAGTAGTATTTCGGGCAATCAGCCCCAGCATTTT CASSISGNQPQHF
TRBJ2-7 NA TRBV7-2 NA TGTGCCAGCAGCCCCGGGGCCTACGAGCAGTACTTC CASSPGAYEQYF
TRBJ1-3 NA TRBV9 NA TGTGCCAGCAGCCCACAAGTCTTGGACACCATATATTTT CASSPQVLDTIYF
TRBJ2-7 NA TRBV6-5 NA TGTGCCAGCAGCCCCTTGGTGGCCTACGAGCAGTACTTC CASSPLVAYEQYF
TRBJ1-1 NA TRBV27 NA TGTGCCAGCAGTCCCCGGCAGGGAATAACTGAAGCTTTCTTT CASSPRQGITEAFF
TRBJ2-1 NA TRBV27 TRBD1 TGTGCCAGCAGTTTACTAGGGACAGGGTTCTACAATGAGCAGTTCTTC CASSLLGTGFYNEQFF
TRBJ1-1 NA TRBV15 TRBD1 TGTGCCACCAGCGTTGGACAGGTGAAGACTGAAGCTTTCTTT CATSVGQVKTEAFF
TRBJ2-7 few TRBV9 NA TGTGCCAGCAGCGAGCCCCGTCGAGAGCAGTACTTC CASSEPRREQYF
TRBJ1-2 few TRBV10-3 NA TGTGCCACCGCGGGCGCAGGGGTAACTAGAGGCTACACCTTC CATAGAGVTRGYTF
TRBJ1-4 NA TRBV5-4 TRBD1 TGTGCCAGCAGCCTTGGACAGGCGGATAATGAAAAACTGTTTTTT CASSLGQADNEKLFF
TRBJ2-5 NA TRBV7-2 NA TGTGCCAGCAGCTGGACCTACCAAGAGACCCAGTACTTC CASSWTYQETQYF
TRBJ1-1 NA TRBV2 NA TGTGCCAGTACGCTGGGGCCCGGCACTGAAGCTTTCTTT CASTLGPGTEAFF
TRBJ2-5 NA TRBV18 TRBD2 TGTGCCAGCTCACCACCCACTAGCGGCCGAGGGACCCAGTACTTC CASSPPTSGRGTQYF
TRBJ1-5 few TRBV7-9 NA TGTGCCAGCAGCCAGTCGGGCAGGGACAATCAGCCCCAGCATTTT CASSQSGRDNQPQHF
TRBJ2-5 NA TRBV18 NA TGTGCCAGCTCACCAGGGGACGGGGAGACCCAGTACTTC CASSPGDGETQYF
TRBJ2-5 NA TRBV9 NA TGTGCCAGCAGCGTAGGTACGGAAGAGACCCAGTACTTC CASSVGTEETQYF
TRBJ2-3 NA TRBV7-8 NA TGTGCCAGCAGCTTTCGGGGGGCCAGCACAGATACGCAGTATTTT CASSFRGASTDTQYF
TRBJ1-2 NA TRBV7-6 NA TGTGCCAGCAGCGCACAGGAAGCTAACTATGGCTACACCTTC CASSAQEANYGYTF
TRBJ2-7 NA TRBV18 NA TGTGCCAGCTCACCGTTGGAGGGATACGAGCAGTACTTC CASSPLEGYEQYF
TRBJ2-1 NA TRBV5-5 TRBD2 TGTGCCAGCAGCTCGGGACTAGCGGGGGGTGAGCAGTTCTTC CASSSGLAGGEQFF
TRBJ2-7 NA TRBV9 TRBD1 TGTGCCAGCAGCGCCCTCGCGGGACAGGGGCACGCCTACGAGCAGTACTTC CASSALAGQGHAYEQYF
TRBJ2-5 NA TRBV30 NA TGTGCCTGGAAACAGAATCAAGAGACCCAGTACTTC CAWKQNQETQYF
TRBJ2-3 NA TRBV10-3 TRBD2 TGTGCCATCAGACTAGCGGGCCCCACAGATACGCAGTATTTT CAIRLAGPTDTQYF
TRBJ1-1 few TRBV30 NA TGTGCCTGGAGGGGAGGGTCCTCGAACACTGAAGCTTTCTTT CAWRGGSSNTEAFF
TRBJ1-5 few TRBV7-9 NA TGTGCCAGCAGCTTAGCGGGGAGTCAGCCCCAGCATTTT CASSLAGSQPQHF
TRBJ2-4 NA TRBV27 TRBD1 TGTGCCAGCAGCGGGACAGGGGTGGCCAAAAACATTCAGTACTTC CASSGTGVAKNIQYF
TRBJ2-1 NA TRBV7-9 NA TGTGCCAGCAGCTTCGGGCCCGCTGAGCAGTTCTTC CASSFGPAEQFF
TRBJ2-5 NA TRBV5-1 NA TGCGCCAGCAGCTTGGTAATGGGGCTAGCGACACGGGAGACCCAGTACTTC CASSLVMGLATRETQYF
TRBJ2-2 NA TRBV7-9 TRBD2 TGTGCCAGCAGCCTTACCTTAGCGGGAGGTAACACCGGGGAGCTGTTTTTT CASSLTLAGGNTGELFF
TRBJ2-7 NA TRBV29-1 NA TGCAGCGTTGGGGGCGGTGCAGGTGACTACGAGCAGTACTTC CSVGGGAGDYEQYF
TRBJ2-7 NA TRBV4-3 NA TGCGCCAGCAGCCAAGAATGGCAGGGAGCCTACGAGCAGTACTTC CASSQEWQGAYEQYF
TRBJ1-1 NA TRBV30 NA TGTGCCTGGAGTCCCTACAACACTGAAGCTTTCTTT CAWSPYNTEAFF
TRBJ2-7 NA TRBV19 NA TGTGCCAGTAGTATAGATGCAGTTAGCTCCTACGAGCAGTACTTC CASSIDAVSSYEQYF
TRBJ2-7 NA TRBV23-1 NA TGCGTCGGGAGTGAGCAGTACTTC CVGSEQYF
TRBJ1-1 NA TRBV5-1 TRBD1 TGCGCCAGCAGCAAGACAGGGGATGGCACTGAAGCTTTCTTT CASSKTGDGTEAFF
TRBJ1-2 few TRBV4-2 TRBD1 TGTGCCAGCAGGGACACCCAAACACAGGGGGTTAGTGGCTACACCTTC CASRDTQTQGVSGYTF
TRBJ2-7 NA TRBV6-5 TRBD1 TGTGCCAGCAGTATCACAGGGGGGATCGACGAGCAGTACTTC CASSITGGIDEQYF
TRBJ1-2 NA TRBV2 NA TGTGCCAGCAGTGCGTCGAAGACACGCTACACCTTC CASSASKTRYTF
TRBJ2-7 NA TRBV7-6 TRBD1 TGTGCCAGCAGCTTAGGGGACAGGGGAATAAACGAGCAGTACTTC CASSLGDRGINEQYF
TRBJ2-1 NA TRBV10-3 NA TGCTCGGCGCGCCCGGACTCCTACAATGAGCAGTTCTTC CSARPDSYNEQFF
TRBJ2-7 NA TRBV28 TRBD1 TGTGCCAGCAGGCCGGGACAGAACTACGAGCAGTACTTC CASRPGQNYEQYF
TRBJ1-4 NA TRBV10-3 TRBD1 TGTGCCATCAGGGGGACAGGGGGGAATGAAAAACTGTTTTTT CAIRGTGGNEKLFF
TRBJ2-5 NA TRBV7-2 NA TGTGCAAGCAGCTTAGGGGTAGAGGGAGTAGAGACCCAGTACTTC CASSLGVEGVETQYF
TRBJ2-7 NA TRBV5-1 NA TGCGCCAGCAGCACCCAAGGAGCCGGCACCTACGAGCAGTACTTC CASSTQGAGTYEQYF
TRBJ1-6 NA TRBV30 TRBD1 TGTGCCGCCCGGGACAGAGAAAATTCACCCCTCCACTTT CAARDRENSPLHF
TRBJ2-2 NA TRBV28 TRBD2 TGTGCCAGCAGTTCGCCGAGCGGGAGGATCACCGGGGAGCTGTTTTTT CASSSPSGRITGELFF
TRBJ1-5 NA TRBV12-1 NA TGTGCCAGCAGCCCACGTTTCAATCAGCCCCAGCATTTT CASSPRFNQPQHF